The 21 T cell receptor beta chains given below trace back to one sample, sequenced in a study of shared clonotypes between healthy human individuals. The repertoire was sequenced with immunoSEQ multiplex PCR; TCRdb's copy has only in-frame clones and lacks some. The sample lists approximately 720,000 clones, 60% to 80% occurring once. Sequencing was done on a sample of memory CD4+ T cells sorted from blood. Subset noted: CD45RA-negative fraction. The origin of the receptors is a woman aged 30 to 39 in good health.

V is TRBV30 and J is TRBJ1-1; D not resolved. Germline-derived CDR1 and CDR2 are GTSNPN and SVGIG (reference sequence). V lost 2 bases to trimming and J lost 7 bases, with 8 bases between them. The length of the CDR3 is 11 residues. The CDR3 protein is CAWSPIIEAFF. In nucleotides, the CDR3 is TGTGCCTGGAGTCCGATCATTGAAGCTTTCTTT. The full variable domain, completed using reference TRBV30 and TRBJ1-1, is SQTIHQWPATLVQPVGSPLSLECTVEGTSNPNLYWYRQAAGRGLQLLFYSVGIGQISSEVPQNLSASRPQDRQFILSSKKLLLSDSGFYLCAWSPIIEAFFGQGTRLTVV.

The chain couples TRBV7-8 to TRBJ2-2; TRBD2 is a possible D gene (6 bases). V dropped 4 bases and J dropped 0 bases, with 9 bases sitting between them. There are 15 residues in the CDR3. The germline CDR1 and CDR2 sequences are SGHVS and FQNEAQ. The chain's CDR3 is CASSSGLANTGELFF. As DNA, the CDR3 is TGTGCCAGCAGCTCGGGACTGGCGAACACCGGGGAGCTGTTTTTT.

V is TRBV21-1 and J is TRBJ2-5; the table's TRBD2 call for D was not verified on the DNA. TRBV21-1 has pseudogene status. This CDR3 contains 17 residues. The CDR3 sequence: CASSKALAGPRLETQYF. CDR3 nucleotide sequence: TGTGCCAGCAGCAAAGCGCTGGCGGGACCTCGGTTAGAGACCCAGTACTTC.

This clone was detected only a few times. V usage is TRBV18 and J usage is TRBJ2-7; the match to TRBD2 covers 7 bases. The V gene end was trimmed by 3 bases and the J gene end by 7 bases; junction bases not matched to a gene: 3. The CDR3 is 12 residues long. Germline V gene data show CDR1 as KGHSH and CDR2 as LQKENI. For the CDR3, the DNA is TGTGCCAGCTCACCCAAAGCGGGGGAGCAGTACTTC. Protein product: CASSPKAGEQYF.

This chain connects TRBV28 to TRBJ2-7; 8 positions match TRBD1. Trimming at V came to 6 bases and at J to 2 bases, leaving 9 bases not matched to a gene. The CDR3 extends over 15 amino acids. The germline CDR1 and CDR2 sequences are MDHEN and SYDVKM. As DNA, the CDR3 is TGTGCCAGCAGAGCCCAAAGGACAGGGACCTACGAGCAGTACTTC. It yields the protein CASRAQRTGTYEQYF.

V gene TRBV5-1 combines with J gene TRBJ2-2, with D possibly matching TRBD2 (5 bases). Trimming left V 5 bases short and J 6 bases short, with 20 bases between. This CDR3 has 16 residues. Germline V gives CDR1 SGHRS, CDR2 YFSETQ. CDR3 DNA: TGCGCCAGCAGTACCGGACTCCCCTCGAGGGCCGGGGAGCTGTTTTTT. Its translation is CASSTGLPSRAGELFF.

This clone was counted ten times or more. The CDR3 here is CASTLRGLNTGELFF. The CDR3 region has the DNA TGTGCCAGTACCCTCCGCGGTCTGAACACCGGGGAGCTGTTTTTT. V is TRBV19 and J is TRBJ2-2; D gene ambiguous. Germline V gene lookup returns CDR1 LNHDA and CDR2 SQIVND (reference sequence). Trimming removed 7 bases from V and 1 base from J, with 13 bases in between. This CDR3 has 15 amino acids.

On this clone itself: The sample holds other DNA sequences that translate to the same CDR3. The chain is built from TRBV28 and TRBJ1-1, with D perhaps TRBD1 (5 bases). The CDR3 runs to 13 residues. The V end was cut by 6 bases, the J end by 1 base, with 9 bases between. Germline V gene lookup returns CDR1 MDHEN and CDR2 SYDVKM. CDR3 amino acids: CASRTTGNTEAFF. The CDR3 DNA is TGTGCCAGCAGAACAACAGGGAACACTGAAGCTTTCTTT.

This clone was seen only once. The J gene is TRBJ2-7, the V gene TRBV5-1, with 7 bases lining up with TRBD2. Germline V lookup: CDR1 SGHRS, CDR2 YFSETQ. V trimming: 4 bases; J trimming: 0 bases; junction bases outside the gene matches: 7. The CDR3 loop spans 15 amino acids. For the CDR3, the DNA is TGCGCCAGCAGCGAGGTCCGGGACTACTCCTACGAGCAGTACTTC. Translated, it gives CASSEVRDYSYEQYF.

The chain joins TRBV18 to TRBJ2-1, with D maybe TRBD2 (6 bases). Trimming left V 4 bases short and J 8 bases short, with 15 bases between. This CDR3 has 14 residues. Germline V gene lookup returns CDR1 KGHSH and CDR2 LQKENI. CDR3 DNA: TGTGCCAGCTCACTCCAGGCGGCTAGCGATGAGCAGTTCTTC. Amino acids: CASSLQAASDEQFF.

The chain links TRBV4-2 to TRBJ2-7; 9 bases agree with TRBD2. The J segment lost 5 bases and the V segment lost 8 bases, leaving 16 bases of the junction unmatched. The CDR3 spans 16 residues. Germline-derived CDR1 and CDR2 are LGHNA and YNFKEQ. CDR3 in amino acids: CASRFSKAGGPHEQYF. In nucleotides, the CDR3 is TGTGCCAGCCGCTTCTCCAAGGCGGGAGGGCCCCACGAGCAGTACTTC.

This rearrangement joins TRBV27 to TRBJ1-2, with 10 bases aligning to TRBD1. J lost 4 bases, V lost 2 bases, and 7 bases had no gene match. Germline V gives CDR1 MNHEY, CDR2 SMNVEV (reference sequence). This CDR3 region has 16 residues. The CDR3 coding sequence is TGTGCCAGCAGTTTAAAAGGGACAGGGGTCGGCTATGGCTACACCTTC. The encoded protein is CASSLKGTGVGYGYTF.

This clone showed up just a few times. The rearrangement links TRBV5-1 to TRBJ2-1, with 11 bases matching TRBD1. CDR1 and CDR2 (germline): SGHRS, YFSETQ. Unmatched junction bases numbered 9, after V lost 1 base and J lost 6 bases. The CDR3 covers 17 residues. CDR3 amino acids: CASSLSSGTGGFNEQFF. CDR3 coding DNA: TGCGCCAGCAGCTTGTCTTCCGGGACAGGGGGTTTCAATGAGCAGTTCTTC.

The rearrangement uses TRBV6-5 and TRBJ1-4; D possibly corresponds to TRBD1 (6 bases). V was shortened by 8 bases and J by 4 bases, with 14 bases between the two germline ends. The germline V gene has CDR1 MNHEY and CDR2 SVGAGI. CDR3 length equals 14 residues. The CDR3 is CASARRGGNEKLFF. CDR3 sequence (DNA): TGTGCCAGCGCCCGGAGAGGGGGTAATGAAAAACTGTTTTTT.

This chain uses TRBV4-2 with TRBJ2-1, with 8 bases matching TRBD2. V was clipped by 3 bases and J by 5 bases; unmatched bases: 9. CDR1 and CDR2 (germline): LGHNA, YNFKEQ. CDR3 length equals 16 residues. CDR3 coding DNA: TGTGCCAGCAGCCAGCAACTAGCGGAGAGGAACAATGAGCAGTTCTTC. It translates to CASSQQLAERNNEQFF.

Comments on this clone: Other DNA sequences from this sample encode an identical CDR3 as well. The V and J genes are TRBV2 and TRBJ1-2, with D perhaps matching TRBD1 (5 bases). The germline gives CDR1 SNHLY, CDR2 FYNNEI. The CDR3 totals 14 residues. The germline V and J ends were trimmed by 2 bases and 1 base, with 8 bases remaining between them. CDR3 region: CASSERGSNYGYTF. CDR3 DNA sequence: TGTGCCAGCAGTGAAAGGGGAAGTAACTATGGCTACACCTTC.

This clone showed up just a few times. Other DNA sequences within the sample encode an identical CDR3. J is TRBJ1-1 and V is TRBV18; no clear D gene. Looked up from germline, CDR1 is KGHSH and CDR2 is LQKENI. Trimming pared 6 bases from V and 3 bases from J, leaving 8 bases between. The CDR3 extends over 12 amino acids. CDR3 region: CASSRGDTEAFF. The CDR3 DNA reads as TGTGCCAGCTCGCGCGGGGACACTGAAGCTTTCTTT.

The gene calls are TRBV19 and TRBJ1-2; the D is unclear. From germline, CDR1 is LNHDA and CDR2 SQIVND (reference sequence). The V end was cut by 3 bases, the J end by 3 bases, with 8 bases between. The CDR3 has 13 residues. The CDR3 region is CASSIGRYYGYTF. CDR3 in DNA: TGTGCCAGTAGTATCGGACGGTACTATGGCTACACCTTC.

This rearrangement joins TRBV7-9 to TRBJ2-3; 10 positions agree with TRBD1. V shed 7 bases, J shed 2 bases, and the junction held 9 bases outside the gene matches. CDR3 size: 16 residues. Germline V gene lookup returns CDR1 SEHNR and CDR2 FQNEAQ (reference sequence). The CDR3 sequence: CASTWIGQGDTDTQYF. Written as DNA, the CDR3 is TGTGCCAGCACCTGGATCGGACAGGGGGACACAGATACGCAGTATTTT.

The chain combines TRBV7-8 with TRBJ2-7; 7 bases are shared with TRBD2. This CDR3 has 16 amino acids. V was clipped by 1 base and J by 6 bases; unmatched bases: 12. The germline V gene encodes CDR1 SGHVS and CDR2 FQNEAQ. CDR3 in DNA: TGTGCCAGCAGCTTAGAATACGGCGGGAGCCAGGGCGAGCAGTACTTC. Translated: CASSLEYGGSQGEQYF.

This chain connects TRBV2 to TRBJ2-5; D possibly corresponds to TRBD1 (6 bases). The CDR3 sequence is 13 residues long. The ends were cut back, 4 bases at V and 6 bases at J, with 12 bases in the middle. Germline V lookup: CDR1 SNHLY, CDR2 FYNNEI. CDR3 region: CASSGGPLKTQYF. In DNA, the CDR3 is TGTGCCAGCAGTGGGGGGCCCCTCAAGACCCAGTACTTC.